The 13 T cell receptor beta chains below come from one sample, sequenced in a study of blood T cell repertoires in COVID-19. Libraries were prepared by immunoSEQ multiplex PCR; TCRdb keeps only in-frame clonotypes and omits some of them. Among about 92,000 clones listed, roughly 85% were seen once. Input material: peripheral blood. Every receptor here comes from a man at least 80 years old with acute or convalescent COVID-19.

This clone appeared a few times. The gene calls are TRBV30 and TRBJ1-1; D unclear. Germline values: CDR1 GTSNPN, CDR2 SVGIG (reference sequence). Trimming cost V 1 base and J 1 base, with 10 bases left between them. CDR3 length equals 14 residues. This chain's CDR3 is CAWSGEFTNTEAFF. CDR3 nucleotides: TGTGCCTGGAGTGGGGAGTTTACGAACACTGAAGCTTTCTTT. The full variable domain, its missing parts supplied by reference TRBV30 and TRBJ1-1, is SQTIHQWPATLVQPVGSPLSLECTVEGTSNPNLYWYRQAAGRGLQLLFYSVGIGQISSEVPQNLSASRPQDRQFILSSKKLLLSDSGFYLCAWSGEFTNTEAFFGQGTRLTVV.

The chain has TRBV25-1 and TRBJ1-4; 9 bases are a match to TRBD1. The CDR3 runs to 15 residues. The junction had 4 bases not matched to a gene; V was cut back by 5 bases and J by 3 bases. Germline assignment: CDR1 MGHDK and CDR2 SYGVNS. This CDR3 is CASSKQGAANEKLFF. CDR3 nucleotides: TGTGCCAGCAGTAAACAGGGGGCGGCTAATGAAAAACTGTTTTTT.

The V call is TRBV24-1, the J call TRBJ1-2; D uncertain. This CDR3 region has 14 residues. The V end lost 6 bases, the J end lost 8 bases, and 18 bases lay between the germline ends. Germline CDR1 is KGHDR and CDR2 is SFDVKD. DNA of the CDR3: TGTGCCACCAGTCCTGACGGGAGTCCTATGGGCTACACCTTC. Protein sequence: CATSPDGSPMGYTF.

The rearrangement uses TRBV30 and TRBJ1-6; 7 nucleotides align to TRBD1. This CDR3 spans 14 amino acids. Unmatched junction bases numbered 12, after V lost 8 bases and J lost 8 bases. Germline V gene lookup returns CDR1 GTSNPN and CDR2 SVGIG (reference sequence). This CDR3 reads CAASGTAAYSPLHF. In DNA form, the CDR3 reads TGTGCCGCCTCCGGGACAGCAGCGTATTCACCCCTCCACTTT.

The chain is built from TRBV5-1 and TRBJ2-5, with 11 nucleotides matching TRBD1. This CDR3 spans 15 amino acids. From germline, CDR1 is SGHRS and CDR2 YFSETQ. The junction had 4 bases not matched to a gene; V was cut back by 4 bases and J by 2 bases. The CDR3 coding sequence is TGCGCCAGCAGCCATGGGACAGGGGGACAAGAGACCCAGTACTTC. Residues: CASSHGTGGQETQYF.

J is TRBJ1-2 and V is TRBV27; 7 bases map to TRBD1. In germline, CDR1 is MNHEY, CDR2 SMNVEV (reference sequence). The CDR3 totals 12 residues. Trimming removed 11 bases from V and 4 bases from J; junction bases left unmatched: 7. CDR3: CASKGASYGYTF. The CDR3 region has the DNA TGTGCCTCCAAGGGGGCCAGCTATGGCTACACCTTC.

This clone was counted a few times. The CDR3 reads CASSHWGGSSYEQYF. CDR3 bases: TGTGCCAGCAGCCATTGGGGCGGTAGCTCCTACGAGCAGTACTTC. The genes are TRBV14 and TRBJ2-7; D possibly corresponds to TRBD1 (5 bases). This CDR3 spans 15 amino acids. Per the germline V gene, CDR1 is SGHDN and CDR2 is FVKESK. Trimming removed 3 bases at V and 0 bases at J, with 12 bases between.

This clone was seen a single time. V is TRBV19 and J is TRBJ2-3; D might be TRBD2 (5 bases). The V end lost 3 bases, the J end lost 1 base, and 14 bases lay between the germline ends. The CDR3 is made up of 16 amino acids. Germline CDR1 is LNHDA and CDR2 is SQIVND (reference sequence). CDR3 sequence (DNA): TGTGCCAGTAGTATTTCCCACCTCGGGGGCACAGATACGCAGTATTTT. Protein sequence: CASSISHLGGTDTQYF.

The rearrangement joins TRBV4-2 to TRBJ2-3; no reliable D call. This CDR3 has 15 amino acids. V lost 0 bases and J lost 1, with 8 bases in between. The germline CDR1 and CDR2 sequences are LGHNA and YNFKEQ. CDR3 nucleotides: TGTGCCAGCAGCCAAGAGTTCAGCGGCACAGATACGCAGTATTTT. Translation gives CASSQEFSGTDTQYF.

The chain recombines TRBV20-1 with TRBJ2-7, with 7 bases that match TRBD1. CDR1 is DFQATT, CDR2 SNEGSKA, per germline (reference sequence). This CDR3 has 11 amino acids. V was pared by 4 bases and J by 6 bases, with 3 bases of the junction left unmatched. DNA of the CDR3: TGCAGTGCTAAAACAGGGGTCGAGCAGTACTTC. Protein sequence: CSAKTGVEQYF.

This sequence joins TRBV28 and TRBJ1-5; no clear D. The CDR3 sequence is 13 residues long. The V gene's germline CDR1 is MDHEN and CDR2 SYDVKM. The ends were cut back, 2 bases at V and 6 bases at J, with 8 bases in the middle. CDR3 residues: CASSLAGGQPQHF. DNA for the CDR3: TGTGCCAGCAGTTTAGCAGGAGGTCAGCCCCAGCATTTT.

The V call is TRBV5-1, the J call TRBJ1-1, with a tentative D call TRBD1 (6 bases). The CDR3 loop spans 15 amino acids. Deletions cut 4 bases from V and 1 base from J, with 14 bases between. Germline V gene lookup returns CDR1 SGHRS and CDR2 YFSETQ. The CDR3 DNA is TGCGCCAGCAGCCTATCGACAGGCCCGAACACTGAAGCTTTCTTT. This gives the protein CASSLSTGPNTEAFF.

The V gene is TRBV7-2, the J gene TRBJ2-1; 13 nucleotides match TRBD2. The V gene's germline CDR1 is SGHTA and CDR2 FQGNSA. CDR3 length: 16 amino acids. The ends lost 5 bases at V and 8 bases at J; junction bases unmatched: 9. CDR3 residues: CASSARTSGSLYEQFF. DNA of the CDR3: TGTGCCAGCAGCGCCCGGACTAGCGGGAGTTTGTATGAGCAGTTCTTC.